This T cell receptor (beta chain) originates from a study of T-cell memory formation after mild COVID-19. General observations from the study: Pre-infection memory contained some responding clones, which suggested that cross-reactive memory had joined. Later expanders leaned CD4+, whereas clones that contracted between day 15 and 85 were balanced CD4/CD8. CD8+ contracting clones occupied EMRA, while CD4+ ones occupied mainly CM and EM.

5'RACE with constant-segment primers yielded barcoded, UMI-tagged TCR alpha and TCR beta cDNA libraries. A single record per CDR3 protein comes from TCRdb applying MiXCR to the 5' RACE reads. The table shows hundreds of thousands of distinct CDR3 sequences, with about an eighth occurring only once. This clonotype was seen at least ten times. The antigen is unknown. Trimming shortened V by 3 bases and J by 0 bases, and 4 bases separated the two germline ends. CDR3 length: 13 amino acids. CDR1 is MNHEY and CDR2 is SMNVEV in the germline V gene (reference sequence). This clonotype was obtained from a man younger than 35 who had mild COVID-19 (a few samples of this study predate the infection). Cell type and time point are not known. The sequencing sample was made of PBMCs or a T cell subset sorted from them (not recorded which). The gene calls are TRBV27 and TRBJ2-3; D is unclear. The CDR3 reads CASSFLSTDTQYF. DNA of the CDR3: TGTGCCAGCAGTTTTCTCAGCACAGATACGCAGTATTTT.